This T cell receptor beta chain was recorded in a study of T cells in Graves' hyperthyroidism and ophthalmopathy (dated by TCRdb to between 2017 and 2020). Notes on the research overall: Peripheral blood samples were taken at the time of initial diagnosis, prior to any treatment. To identify TCR V-J signatures that set the groups apart, the researchers used a discovery cohort of about a hundred patients, made up of under 45 with Graves' ophthalmopathy and some 60 with stable Graves' hyperthyroidism. Prospective prediction of ophthalmopathy was tested in an independent validation cohort of 18 to 20 hyperthyroidism patients and 17 patients who later progressed to ophthalmopathy. According to the paper, TCR Vbeta CDR3 sequencing was carried out on 135 peripheral blood samples, which came from some 41 ophthalmopathy, 70 to 80 hyperthyroidism and some 17 progressor patients. After blood sampling, hyperthyroidism patients were treated with methimazole at a starting dose of 30 mg daily, and ophthalmopathy patients were treated with high-dose intravenous methylprednisolone. The 95 to 100 discovery patients were randomly divided into training and test sets at a 7:3 ratio. The study also compared thyroid tissue and blood T-cell repertoires from over 5 Graves' hyperthyroidism patients. What the work shows at the level of the full study, not this receptor alone: In validation, progression to ophthalmopathy was predicted by the model with 70% to 71% sensitivity and 72% to 85% specificity, a median of around 6.5 months before onset. No statistical method was used to fix the sample size in advance, and group allocation was not hidden from the investigators. Blood samples also contained most of the expanded thyroid clonotypes (frequency above 0.001), which suggests that blood repertoires may reflect thyroid immune responses. In cross-validation, a model built on a 13 V-J signature told ophthalmopathy apart from stable hyperthyroidism with 87.88% sensitivity and roughly 82% specificity, and in testing the same model reached 80%/75%.

This clonotype was counted ten times or more. Its antigen specificity is not known. No clone much larger than this one lies a single base away; base qualities are absent. Ophthalmopathy patients had moderately to severely active disease, Clinical Activity Score of at least 3, NOSPECS grade of at least 4, and duration under 3 months. The study excluded patients with uncontrolled infections, other autoimmune diseases, pregnancy or lactation. Clinical symptoms, serum thyroxine and TRAb, thyroid ultrasound, and orbital computed tomography formed the basis for the diagnoses. PBMCs were separated from roughly 9.3 ml of fresh peripheral blood using Ficoll-Paque density gradient centrifugation. Total RNA was extracted using Trizol reagent, and RNA quality was assessed on an Agilent 2100 Bioanalyzer. The germline V end is reduced by 4 bases and the J end by 4 bases; junction bases left unmatched: 12. The CDR3 contains 17 residues, cysteine and phenylalanine counted. The sequence is cut down to CDR3 DNA, 51 bases in frame from base 1. From a lookup of the germline V gene, CDR1 and CDR2 are MDHEN and SYDVKM.

The TCR beta CDR3 regions were amplified from RNA transcripts. The TCR CDR3 was subjected to a first round of RT-PCR using the HTBI primer set and the Qiagen OneStep RT-PCR kit. A second multiplex PCR round built the libraries, followed by size selection and purification. Libraries were sequenced paired-end with 100 bp reads on an Illumina HiSeq2000. On the authors' methods: SOAPnuke was used to process the raw data, with reads discarded if the reads contained adapters or uncalled bases, had a mean Phred below 15, or lacked an exact constant-primer or identifier match. High-quality paired reads were merged using COPE v1.2.5, and each unique nucleotide sequence was defined as a clonotype. MiTCR v1.1 was used to align clonotypes to the IMGT TRBV, TRBD and TRBJ reference segments. Only V-J combinations with frequency above 0.0001, covering 99% to 99.2% of repertoires, were analysed. The TCS score was defined as F50 (clonal expansion) divided by E x V (chaos), with BLOSUM62-based TCRdist calculated between CDR3 peptides within each V-J. Welch's t-statistics and random forest reduced roughly 500 V-J features to fewer than 15, which were used in a naive Bayes classifier (R e1071). TCRdb reprocessing: public reads trimmed at Q25 with fastp, clones called with MiXCR, in-frame beta chains kept. Duplicate CDR3 protein sequences are folded into a single record with the most common DNA and genes. It is TCRdb's table, rather than the study itself, that gives the V and J calls and clone size. The sample table shows 220,000 or so distinct CDR3 sequences, and roughly 17% are seen once. The ten largest clonotypes hold around 28% of the sample.

The source of this sequence is a woman under 30 with Graves' ophthalmopathy. The chain couples TRBV28 to TRBJ1-1; 10 central nucleotides agree with TRBD1. Source material: blood. In nucleotide form, the sequence is TGTGCCAGCAGTTCCACGGGACAGGGGTCGGGGAGCACTGAAGCTTTCTTT. It codes for CASSSTGQGSGSTEAFF.